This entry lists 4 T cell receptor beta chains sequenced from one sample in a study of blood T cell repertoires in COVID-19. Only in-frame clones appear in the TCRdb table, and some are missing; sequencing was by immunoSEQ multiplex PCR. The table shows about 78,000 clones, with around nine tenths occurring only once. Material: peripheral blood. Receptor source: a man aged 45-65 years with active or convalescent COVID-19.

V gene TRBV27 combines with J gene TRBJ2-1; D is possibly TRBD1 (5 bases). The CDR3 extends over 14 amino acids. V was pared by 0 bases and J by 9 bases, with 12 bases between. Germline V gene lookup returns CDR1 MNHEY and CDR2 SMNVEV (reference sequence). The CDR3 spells CASSLSQDGAEQFF. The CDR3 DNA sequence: TGTGCCAGCAGTTTATCACAGGATGGGGCTGAGCAGTTCTTC.

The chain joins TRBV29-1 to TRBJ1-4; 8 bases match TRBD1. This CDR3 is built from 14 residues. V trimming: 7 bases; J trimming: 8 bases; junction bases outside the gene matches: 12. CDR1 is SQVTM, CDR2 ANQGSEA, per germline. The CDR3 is CSAEAGQGVEKLFF. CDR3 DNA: TGCAGCGCCGAGGCTGGACAGGGCGTGGAAAAACTGTTTTTT.

In DNA, the CDR3 is TGCGCCAGCAGCCAGGGGGTGAACACTGAAGCTTTCTTT. This encodes CASSQGVNTEAFF. This chain links TRBV5-1 with TRBJ1-1; TRBD1 matches 7 bases. V shed 4 bases, J shed 0 bases, and the junction held 0 bases outside the gene matches. Germline assignment: CDR1 SGHRS and CDR2 YFSETQ. The CDR3 is 13 amino acids.

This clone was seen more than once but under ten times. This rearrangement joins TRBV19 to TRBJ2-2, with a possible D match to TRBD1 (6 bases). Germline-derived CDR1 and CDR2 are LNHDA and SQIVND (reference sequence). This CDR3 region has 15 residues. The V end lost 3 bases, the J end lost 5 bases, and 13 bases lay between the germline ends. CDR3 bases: TGTGCCAGTAGTATGCCCGGAAGGGGGACCGGGGAGCTGTTTTTT. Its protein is CASSMPGRGTGELFF.